The 27 T cell receptor beta chains in this list originate from one sample, sequenced in a study of cytomegalovirus exposure and HLA in healthy donors. Amplification used 60 Vbeta primers and 13 Jbeta primers. Here immunoSEQ multiplex PCR was the method, and the copy in TCRdb shows in-frame clones only, minus some. Altogether roughly 160,000 clones are present, about four fifths being singletons, with the ten largest covering around 0.98%. Sequencing input: PBMCs. These receptors originate from a man younger than 45 in good health and CMV-seronegative.

CDR3 loop: CASSLLTDPSWEKDQPQHF. In DNA form, the CDR3 reads TGTGCCAGCAGCTTATTGACTGACCCCTCATGGGAGAAAGATCAGCCCCAGCATTTT. V is TRBV7-9 and J is TRBJ1-5, with unresolved D. Germline CDR1 and CDR2: SEHNR and FQNEAQ (reference sequence). Trimming removed 2 bases from V and 5 bases from J, with 25 bases in between. This CDR3 contains 19 residues.

The table lists this clone with a count of one. The V gene is TRBV27, the J gene TRBJ2-2; D may be TRBD2 (5 bases). The CDR3 contains 15 residues. Germline loops: CDR1 MNHEY, CDR2 SMNVEV (reference sequence). Trimming pared 8 bases from V and 4 bases from J, leaving 17 bases between. CDR3 DNA sequence: TGTGCCAGCGGTCCGCTAGGGAGTGGCACCGGGGAGCTGTTTTTT. This sequence encodes CASGPLGSGTGELFF.

The chain carries TRBV19 and TRBJ1-5, with a tentative D call TRBD1 (5 bases). CDR1 LNHDA and CDR2 SQIVND come from the germline V gene (reference sequence). The CDR3 has 14 residues. The V and J ends lost 0 bases and 5 bases respectively, with 8 bases between them. This CDR3 reads CASSIDRGDQPQHF. The CDR3 coding sequence is TGTGCCAGTAGTATAGACCGGGGGGATCAGCCCCAGCATTTT.

The rearrangement joins TRBV10-3 to TRBJ1-4; D is perhaps TRBD1 (5 bases). The germline V gene has CDR1 ENHRY and CDR2 SYGVKD. V lost 3 bases to trimming and J lost 4 bases, with 12 bases between them. The CDR3 is 15 amino acids. CDR3 sequence reads: CAISEGQGLNEKLFF. The CDR3 DNA sequence: TGTGCCATCAGTGAAGGTCAGGGTCTTAATGAAAAACTGTTTTTT.

V and J are TRBV27 and TRBJ1-3; the D is unclear. Trimming cost V 4 bases and J 0 bases, with 7 bases left between them. Looked up from germline, CDR1 is MNHEY and CDR2 is SMNVEV (reference sequence). The CDR3 has 14 amino acids. In nucleotides, the CDR3 is TGTGCCAGCAGTTCGGGGTACTCTGGAAACACCATATATTTT. Translation gives CASSSGYSGNTIYF.

The chain uses TRBV5-1 and TRBJ2-3, with D tentatively TRBD2 (6 bases). The CDR3 runs to 13 residues. CDR1 and CDR2 (germline): SGHRS, YFSETQ. V was pared by 0 bases and J by 5 bases, with 7 bases between. In nucleotides, the CDR3 is TGCGCCAGCAGCTTGGGGCGGGAAGATACGCAGTATTTT. It specifies CASSLGREDTQYF.

The genes are TRBV19 and TRBJ2-7, with 8 bases fitting TRBD2. The junction had 5 bases not matched to a gene; V was cut back by 4 bases and J by 6 bases. Germline lookup yields CDR1 LNHDA and CDR2 SQIVND (reference sequence). This CDR3 is built from 13 residues. In nucleotides, the CDR3 is TGTGCCAGTAGTAAAGCGGGGGCGGGCGAGCAGTACTTC. Its protein is CASSKAGAGEQYF.

CDR3 protein: CSAIRQGEYF. Here the CDR3 DNA reads TGCAGTGCTATCCGACAGGGAGAGTACTTC. The J gene is TRBJ2-4, the V gene TRBV20-1; 7 bases match TRBD1. Germline lookup yields CDR1 DFQATT and CDR2 SNEGSKA (reference sequence). The CDR3 consists of 10 residues. The J segment lost 14 bases and the V segment lost 4 bases, leaving 5 bases of the junction unmatched.

The chain links TRBV7-9 to TRBJ1-2, with D possibly TRBD1 on 6 matching bases. V gave up 1 base and J gave up 0 bases, with 12 bases separating them. The CDR3 runs to 16 residues. CDR1 is SEHNR, CDR2 FQNEAQ, per germline (reference sequence). For the CDR3, the DNA is TGTGCCAGCAGCTTAGACGGACAGACCACTAACTATGGCTACACCTTC. This translates into CASSLDGQTTNYGYTF.

This sequence joins TRBV4-2 and TRBJ2-7; 11 bases agree with TRBD2. The V gene's germline CDR1 is LGHNA and CDR2 YNFKEQ. V was pared by 0 bases and J by 2 bases, with 12 bases of the junction left unmatched. The CDR3 runs to 19 residues. The CDR3 nucleotides read TGTGCCAGCAGCCAAGACGGGACTAGCGGATCCCGAACACCCTACGAGCAGTACTTC. Amino acid sequence: CASSQDGTSGSRTPYEQYF.

The genes are TRBV2 and TRBJ2-3, with D possibly TRBD1 on 7 matching bases. The length of the CDR3 is 18 residues. Germline-derived CDR1 and CDR2 are SNHLY and FYNNEI. Trimming left V 7 bases short and J 0 bases short, with 23 bases between. CDR3 loop: CASTSRQGGRHSTDTQYF. CDR3 coding DNA: TGTGCCAGCACATCCCGACAGGGAGGTAGACATAGCACAGATACGCAGTATTTT.

CDR3 DNA sequence: TGTGCCAGCAGCTTCCCTCAACGGGAGCCGAACACCGGGGAGCTGTTTTTT. It translates to CASSFPQREPNTGELFF. The rearrangement joins TRBV7-2 to TRBJ2-2, with D tentatively TRBD2 (6 bases). The CDR3 has 17 residues. Germline CDR1 and CDR2: SGHTA and FQGNSA. V was pared by 3 bases and J by 0 bases, with 14 bases between. Combining the CDR3 with reference TRBV7-2 and TRBJ2-2 gives the whole variable domain GAGVSQSPSNKVTEKGKDVELRCDPISGHTALYWYRQSLGQGLEFLIYFQGNSAPDKSGLPSDRFSAERTGGSVSTLTIQRTQQEDSAVYLCASSFPQREPNTGELFFGEGSRLTVL.

V and J are TRBV7-3 and TRBJ2-1; 10 nucleotides match TRBD2. CDR3 length equals 18 residues. The ends lost 2 bases at V and 2 bases at J; junction bases unmatched: 9. Germline CDR1 and CDR2: SGHTA and FQGTGA. The DNA for the CDR3 is TGTGCCAGCAGCTTATCTGCTAGCGGGAGATTTGCCTACAATGAGCAGTTCTTC. It specifies CASSLSASGRFAYNEQFF.

J is TRBJ2-7 and V is TRBV7-6; tentatively, D is TRBD1 (6 bases). Germline CDR1 and CDR2: SGHVS and FNYEAQ. This CDR3 has 17 residues. V lost 2 bases and J lost 6, with 23 bases in between. CDR3 coding DNA: TGTGCCAGCAGCTTAAGTGTCTCCCGGACAGTCTCGTCCGAGCAGTACTTC. This encodes CASSLSVSRTVSSEQYF.

The chain joins TRBV5-1 to TRBJ2-7, with unresolved D. V lost 0 bases, J lost 2 bases, and 9 bases lay in between. CDR1 and CDR2 from the germline V gene are SGHRS and YFSETQ. The CDR3 spans 14 residues. This chain's CDR3 is CASSLGSNPYEQYF. In nucleotides, the CDR3 is TGCGCCAGCAGCTTGGGTAGCAATCCCTACGAGCAGTACTTC.

This sequence joins TRBV10-3 and TRBJ2-3, with 10 bases matching TRBD2. CDR3 length: 16 amino acids. Germline V lookup: CDR1 ENHRY, CDR2 SYGVKD. The V and J ends lost 6 bases and 0 bases, in that order; junction bases with no gene match: 6. The DNA of the CDR3 is TGTGCCATCAGACAGCCGGGACTAGCGAGCACAGATACGCAGTATTTT. Protein: CAIRQPGLASTDTQYF.

V usage is TRBV27 and J usage is TRBJ2-2; 10 positions match TRBD2. Trimming removed 5 bases from V and 4 bases from J; junction bases left unmatched: 10. Germline V gene data show CDR1 as MNHEY and CDR2 as SMNVEV (reference sequence). This CDR3 is built from 17 residues. The DNA for the CDR3 is TGTGCCAGCAGTCCCCCCTTAGCGGGAGGAAGCACCGGGGAGCTGTTTTTT. It yields the protein CASSPPLAGGSTGELFF.

This sequence joins TRBV6-1 and TRBJ1-5; D not certain. CDR3 size: 14 residues. Germline loops: CDR1 MNHNS, CDR2 SASEGT. V was cut by 8 bases and J by 4 bases, with 15 bases left in between. The CDR3 DNA reads as TGTGCCAGCGAATCCTGGGCTCCTAATCAGCCCCAGCATTTT. Translating gives CASESWAPNQPQHF.

The chain couples TRBV2 to TRBJ2-3; 9 bases match TRBD2. Losses at the gene ends were 11 bases for V and 8 bases for J; bases not matched to a gene: 14. Germline V gene data show CDR1 as SNHLY and CDR2 as FYNNEI. The CDR3 sequence is 14 residues long. CDR3 nucleotide sequence: TGTGCCTCCCGAGGCGGACTAGCGTTTGCTACGCAGTATTTT. It specifies CASRGGLAFATQYF.

This clone was detected once. The rearrangement joins TRBV4-3 to TRBJ1-1; D might be TRBD1 (6 bases). The germline gives CDR1 LGHNA, CDR2 YSLEER. V was trimmed by 4 bases and J by 1 base, leaving 13 bases between them. The CDR3 consists of 15 residues. The CDR3 spells CASSRGRGPNTEAFF. For the CDR3, the DNA is TGCGCCAGCAGCCGCGGCAGGGGCCCGAACACTGAAGCTTTCTTT.

This clone is a singleton in its sample. The chain combines TRBV25-1 with TRBJ2-2; maybe TRBD2 (6 bases). The CDR3 contains 15 residues. V shed 2 bases and J shed 4 bases, with 11 bases lying between them. CDR1 is MGHDK and CDR2 is SYGVNS in the germline V gene. The CDR3, as DNA: TGTGCCAGCAGTGAAGGAGGGGACCTCACCGGGGAGCTGTTTTTT. The encoded protein is CASSEGGDLTGELFF.

V is TRBV15 and J is TRBJ2-1, with 10 bases identical to TRBD2. This CDR3 spans 15 amino acids. Germline trimming cut 8 bases from V and 6 bases from J; bases unmatched to any gene: 10. Germline CDR1 is LNHNV and CDR2 is YYDKDF (reference sequence). The CDR3 loop reads CATRPLAGVGNEQFF. Here the CDR3 DNA reads TGTGCCACCCGCCCCCTAGCGGGAGTAGGCAATGAGCAGTTCTTC.

This chain joins TRBV27 and TRBJ1-1, with 7 bases lining up with TRBD1. Germline V gene sequence: CDR1 MNHEY, CDR2 SMNVEV (reference sequence). CDR3 size: 14 residues. V shed 8 bases, J shed 7 bases, and the junction held 13 bases outside the gene matches. CDR3 amino acids: CASYSGARGVEAFF. As DNA, the CDR3 is TGTGCCAGCTACTCTGGGGCCAGGGGGGTTGAAGCTTTCTTT.

This chain joins TRBV15 and TRBJ1-4, with D unresolved. The germline V and J ends were trimmed by 1 base and 4 bases, with 10 bases remaining between them. Germline values: CDR1 LNHNV, CDR2 YYDKDF (reference sequence). CDR3 size: 15 residues. The CDR3 region is CATSRGDAGNEKLFF. CDR3 DNA sequence: TGTGCCACCAGCAGAGGGGATGCGGGTAATGAAAAACTGTTTTTT.

The rearrangement uses TRBV5-1 and TRBJ2-1, with a weak D call TRBD1 (6 bases). V shed 0 bases and J shed 0 bases, with 10 bases lying between them. CDR1 and CDR2 from the germline V gene are SGHRS and YFSETQ. CDR3 size: 16 residues. DNA of the CDR3: TGCGCCAGCAGCTTGGGAAGGACAGCCTCCTACAATGAGCAGTTCTTC. Amino acids: CASSLGRTASYNEQFF.

The chain links TRBV27 to TRBJ1-2; D is undetermined. Germline V gene data show CDR1 as MNHEY and CDR2 as SMNVEV (reference sequence). This CDR3 is built from 15 residues. V was shortened by 1 base and J by 6 bases, with 15 bases between the two germline ends. DNA of the CDR3: TGTGCCAGCAGTTTATTTAGTCTGAACCCCCATGGCTACACCTTC. Translated, it gives CASSLFSLNPHGYTF.

The V and J genes are TRBV19 and TRBJ1-1; D is ambiguous. The CDR3 has 13 residues. Germline CDR1 is LNHDA and CDR2 is SQIVND (reference sequence). V lost 6 bases and J 3 bases, leaving 11 bases between the germline ends. CDR3 sequence: CASSLGTYTEAFF. Written as DNA, the CDR3 is TGTGCCAGTAGCTTGGGCACCTACACTGAAGCTTTCTTT.